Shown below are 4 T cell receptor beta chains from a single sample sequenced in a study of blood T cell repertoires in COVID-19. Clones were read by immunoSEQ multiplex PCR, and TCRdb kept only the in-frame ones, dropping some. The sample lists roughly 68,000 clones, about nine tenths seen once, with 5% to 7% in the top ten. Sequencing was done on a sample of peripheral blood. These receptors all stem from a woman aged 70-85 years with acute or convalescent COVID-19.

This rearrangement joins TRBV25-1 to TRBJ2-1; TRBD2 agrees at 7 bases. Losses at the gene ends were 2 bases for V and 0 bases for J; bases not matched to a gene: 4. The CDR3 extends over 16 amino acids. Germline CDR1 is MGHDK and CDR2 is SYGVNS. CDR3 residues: CASSEGLVGSYNEQFF. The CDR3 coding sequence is TGTGCCAGCAGTGAAGGACTAGTCGGCTCCTACAATGAGCAGTTCTTC.

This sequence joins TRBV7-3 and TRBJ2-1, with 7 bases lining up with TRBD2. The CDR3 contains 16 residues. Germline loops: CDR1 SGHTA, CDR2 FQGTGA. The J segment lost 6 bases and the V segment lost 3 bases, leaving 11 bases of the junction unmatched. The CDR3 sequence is CASSLWIAGVGNEQFF. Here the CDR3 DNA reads TGTGCCAGCAGCTTGTGGATTGCGGGAGTAGGCAATGAGCAGTTCTTC.

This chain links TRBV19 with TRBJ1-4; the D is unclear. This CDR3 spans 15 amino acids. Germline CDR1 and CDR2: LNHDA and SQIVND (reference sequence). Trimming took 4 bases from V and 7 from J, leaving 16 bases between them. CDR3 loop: CASSTGSGSGEKLFF. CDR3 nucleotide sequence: TGTGCCAGTAGTACCGGATCCGGGAGCGGTGAAAAACTGTTTTTT. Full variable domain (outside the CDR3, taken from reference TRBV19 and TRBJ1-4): DGGITQSPKYLFRKEGQNVTLSCEQNLNHDAMYWYRQDPGQGLRLIYYSQIVNDFQKGDIAEGYSVSREKKESFPLTVTSAQKNPTAFYLCASSTGSGSGEKLFFGSGTQLSVL.

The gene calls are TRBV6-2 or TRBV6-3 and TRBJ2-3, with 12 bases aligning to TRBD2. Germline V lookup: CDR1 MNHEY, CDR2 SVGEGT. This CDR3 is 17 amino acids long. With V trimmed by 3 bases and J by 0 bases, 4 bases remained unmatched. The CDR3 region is CASSYLAGGRSTDTQYF. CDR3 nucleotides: TGTGCCAGCAGTTATCTAGCGGGAGGGCGTAGCACAGATACGCAGTATTTT.